The 18 T cell receptor beta chains in this list originate from one sample, sequenced in a study of blood T cell repertoires in COVID-19 (dated by TCRdb to 2018 to 2021). Library preparation was by the immunoSEQ multiplex PCR assay. As stored in TCRdb, this immuneACCESS dataset retains in-frame rearrangements with V and J assigned. A fraction of the clones does not appear; measured against another copy, unresolved V genes explain less than half of the discrepancy, and the remainder lacks a known reason. This sample is represented by about 120,000 clones; over 65% of them were singletons. Approximately 0.86% of the sample goes to the ten largest clones. The specimen was peripheral blood. These receptors all come from a human donor with acute or convalescent COVID-19. The donor label of this sample is uncertain.

The chain's CDR3 is CASSAGLAGVTDTQYF. CDR3 DNA: TGTGCCAGCAGCGCCGGACTAGCGGGGGTCACAGATACGCAGTATTTT. This chain links TRBV9 with TRBJ2-3, with 13 positions matching TRBD2. Germline V gene lookup returns CDR1 SGDLS and CDR2 YYNGEE. The CDR3 covers 16 residues. Trimming cost V 3 bases and J 2 bases; bases outside gene matches: 3.

Ten or more counts support this clone. The chain joins TRBV19 to TRBJ1-1, with D uncertain. CDR1 and CDR2 (germline): LNHDA, SQIVND (reference sequence). The CDR3 consists of 14 residues. V was cut by 5 bases and J by 1 base, with 11 bases left in between. The CDR3 DNA is TGTGCCAGTAGTCTTCGATCGGGGAACACTGAAGCTTTCTTT. Amino acids: CASSLRSGNTEAFF.

CDR3 amino acids: CASSNRGTNEKLFF. In DNA form, the CDR3 reads TGTGCCAGCTCAAATCGGGGGACTAATGAAAAACTGTTTTTT. The V call is TRBV18, the J call TRBJ1-4; perhaps TRBD1 as D (5 bases). Trimming cost V 5 bases and J 2 bases, with 9 bases left between them. CDR1 KGHSH and CDR2 LQKENI come from the germline V gene. This CDR3 has 14 amino acids.

This clone showed up just a few times. The chain is built from TRBV2 and TRBJ2-5, with D perhaps TRBD2 (5 bases). Germline CDR1 is SNHLY and CDR2 is FYNNEI. V was clipped by 2 bases and J by 3 bases, with 19 bases between them. This CDR3 is built from 17 residues. This chain's CDR3 is CASSEKRLGFGEETQYF. DNA of the CDR3: TGTGCCAGCAGTGAAAAGCGGTTAGGGTTTGGGGAAGAGACCCAGTACTTC.

This chain connects TRBV6-5 to TRBJ2-7; 7 bases match TRBD1. CDR3 length: 15 amino acids. The junction had 11 bases not matched to a gene; V was cut back by 7 bases and J by 2 bases. The germline CDR1 and CDR2 sequences are MNHEY and SVGAGI. The CDR3 DNA sequence: TGTGCCAGCATTTTCCCAGGGACAGACCCCTACGAGCAGTACTTC. Encoded protein: CASIFPGTDPYEQYF.

The rearrangement uses TRBV27 and TRBJ1-6; D perhaps matches TRBD1 (6 bases). CDR1 is MNHEY and CDR2 is SMNVEV in the germline V gene (reference sequence). V lost 7 bases and J lost 5, with 15 bases in between. CDR3 length: 15 residues. The CDR3 region is CASTPGGVNNSPLHF. The CDR3 coding sequence is TGTGCCAGCACCCCGGGGGGCGTGAATAATTCACCCCTCCACTTT.

This clone was picked up many times. CDR3: CASSEALVSSGEQYF. The CDR3, as DNA: TGTGCCAGCAGTGAAGCGCTCGTCAGTTCAGGCGAGCAGTACTTC. The rearrangement links TRBV6-1 to TRBJ2-7; D call uncertain. CDR1 is MNHNS and CDR2 is SASEGT in the germline V gene. Trimming shortened V by 0 bases and J by 6 bases, and 15 bases separated the two germline ends. The CDR3 consists of 15 residues.

A few counts support this clone. V usage is TRBV7-2 and J usage is TRBJ2-3; 9 bases line up with TRBD2. The germline gives CDR1 SGHTA, CDR2 FQGNSA. This CDR3 has 17 residues. With 5 bases clipped from V and 4 bases from J, the junction kept 13 bases outside the gene matches. The CDR3 protein is CASSAGFAGGAADTQYF. Here the CDR3 DNA reads TGTGCCAGCAGCGCCGGTTTTGCGGGGGGGGCGGCAGATACGCAGTATTTT.

This chain's CDR3 is CASSLGTGYTIYF. The DNA for the CDR3 is TGTGCCAGCAGCTTAGGTACAGGTTACACCATATATTTT. The genes are TRBV11-2 and TRBJ1-3, with D maybe TRBD1 (5 bases). The germline V and J ends were trimmed by 1 base and 8 bases, with 9 bases remaining between them. Germline lookup yields CDR1 SGHAT and CDR2 FQNNGV. The CDR3 contains 13 residues.

The chain combines TRBV28 with TRBJ1-2; 9 positions match TRBD1. Trimming removed 6 bases from V and 8 bases from J; junction bases left unmatched: 13. This CDR3 is built from 15 residues. Germline loops: CDR1 MDHEN, CDR2 SYDVKM. DNA of the CDR3: TGTGCCAGCAGGCCGGGACAGGGCGTCATCAAAGGCTACACCTTC. It translates to CASRPGQGVIKGYTF.

The chain uses TRBV5-1 and TRBJ2-3; perhaps TRBD1 as D (6 bases). The CDR3 has 14 amino acids. The V gene's germline CDR1 is SGHRS and CDR2 YFSETQ. V gave up 3 bases and J gave up 2 bases, with 10 bases separating them. The CDR3 here is CASSSGVATDTQYF. For the CDR3, the DNA is TGCGCCAGCAGCTCAGGGGTTGCCACAGATACGCAGTATTTT.

The chain employs TRBV12-3 or TRBV12-4 and TRBJ2-1; unclear D gene. V was trimmed by 1 base and J by 10 bases, leaving 8 bases between them. The CDR3 covers 12 residues. The CDR3 nucleotides are TGTGCCAGCAGTTTAGGCGCCACCGAGCAGTTCTTC. Protein sequence: CASSLGATEQFF.

This clone was counted a few times. V gene TRBV3-1 (or the pseudogene TRBV3-2) combines with J gene TRBJ2-5; 8 positions match TRBD2. J was trimmed by 13 bases and V by 1 base; bases with no gene match: 5. The CDR3 runs to 12 residues. Germline V gene lookup returns CDR1 LGHDT and CDR2 YNNKEL (reference sequence). The CDR3 DNA is TGTGCCAGCAGCCAAGCTGGCGGGGGGCGGTACTTC. This sequence encodes CASSQAGGGRYF.

J is TRBJ1-1 and V is TRBV5-1; 7 bases match TRBD1. This CDR3 spans 15 amino acids. V shed 4 bases, J shed 10 bases, and the junction held 16 bases outside the gene matches. CDR1 is SGHRS and CDR2 is YFSETQ in the germline V gene. The CDR3 is CASSANRGGYAGAFF. In DNA, the CDR3 is TGCGCCAGCAGCGCAAACAGGGGAGGATATGCGGGAGCTTTCTTT.

This chain links TRBV19 with TRBJ1-2; the match to TRBD1 covers 9 bases. Germline assignment: CDR1 LNHDA and CDR2 SQIVND (reference sequence). The CDR3 has 15 amino acids. J was trimmed by 5 bases and V by 5 bases; bases with no gene match: 9. The CDR3 DNA follows: TGTGCCAGTAGTGCGGGGACAGGGAGTTCGTATGGCTACACCTTC. Translating it yields CASSAGTGSSYGYTF.

This clone was seen more than once but under ten times. The chain uses TRBV7-8 and TRBJ2-1; TRBD1 is a possible D gene (6 bases). The ends were cut back, 5 bases at V and 4 bases at J, with 15 bases in the middle. The CDR3 has 15 residues. Looked up from germline, CDR1 is SGHVS and CDR2 is FQNEAQ. CDR3 loop: CASSPARGQYNEQFF. The CDR3 DNA follows: TGTGCCAGCAGCCCCGCTCGTGGACAGTACAATGAGCAGTTCTTC.

This clone has only a few counts. The chain carries TRBV19 and TRBJ1-2; possibly TRBD1 for D (6 bases). The CDR3 runs 15 residues. V was clipped by 5 bases and J by 0 bases, with 13 bases between them. Per the germline V gene, CDR1 is LNHDA and CDR2 is SQIVND (reference sequence). As DNA, the CDR3 is TGTGCCAGTAGTGCCCAACAGGGATCTAACTATGGCTACACCTTC. It is translated as CASSAQQGSNYGYTF. Combining the CDR3 with reference TRBV19 and TRBJ1-2 gives the whole variable domain DGGITQSPKYLFRKEGQNVTLSCEQNLNHDAMYWYRQDPGQGLRLIYYSQIVNDFQKGDIAEGYSVSREKKESFPLTVTSAQKNPTAFYLCASSAQQGSNYGYTFGSGTRLTVV.

This chain uses TRBV12-3 or TRBV12-4 with TRBJ1-1; D is unresolved. The CDR3 runs 13 residues. Trimming pared 2 bases from V and 4 bases from J, leaving 8 bases between. Written as DNA, the CDR3 is TGTGCCAGCAGTTTATCGTTGTCCACTGAAGCTTTCTTT. Translated, it gives CASSLSLSTEAFF.